One and the same sample provided the 13 T cell receptor beta chains below, sequenced in a study of regulatory T cells in long-lasting Graves disease. The time point denotes: persistent/refractory GD, antithyroid drugs over 5 years with positive TRAb. The TCR library used RNA extracted from PBMCs. Assembly of TCR beta libraries relied on iRepertoire HTBI primers together with Arm-PCR of CDR3 regions. TCRdb re-derived calls from the multiplex PCR reads in MiXCR, one entry per CDR3 protein. The table shows about 470,000 distinct CDR3 sequences, with 20% to 25% occurring only once. This specimen consisted of peripheral blood mononuclear cells (PBMCs), obtained when the disease was refractory, from a patient treated with antithyroid drugs. Source of these receptors: a female donor with Graves disease.

This chain links TRBV28 with TRBJ2-1; TRBD2 agrees at 11 bases. The CDR3 covers 17 residues. The germline gives CDR1 MDHEN, CDR2 SYDVKM. The V gene end was trimmed by 1 base and the J gene end by 1 base; junction bases not matched to a gene: 3. CDR3 nucleotides: TGTGCCAGCAGTTTATCCCTAGCGGGGGGTTCCTACAATGAGCAGTTCTTC. Encoded protein: CASSLSLAGGSYNEQFF. The variable domain in full, with the rest retrieved from reference TRBV28 and TRBJ2-1, is DVKVTQSSRYLVKRTGEKVFLECVQDMDHENMFWYRQDPGLGLRLIYFSYDVKMKEKGDIPEGYSVSREKKERFSLILESASTNQTSMYLCASSLSLAGGSYNEQFFGPGTRLTVL.

The chain recombines TRBV30 with TRBJ1-1, with D possibly TRBD1 on 6 matching bases. Trimming left V 2 bases short and J 5 bases short, with 9 bases between. Germline CDR1 and CDR2: GTSNPN and SVGIG (reference sequence). The CDR3 has 12 residues. In nucleotides, the CDR3 is TGTGCCTGGAGTCAGGGGCCAACTGAAGCTTTCTTT. This encodes CAWSQGPTEAFF.

The J gene is TRBJ1-1, the V gene TRBV7-3, with a weak D call TRBD1 (6 bases). CDR3 length: 13 residues. V lost 8 bases and J 5 bases, leaving 15 bases between the germline ends. Germline lookup yields CDR1 SGHTA and CDR2 FQGTGA. CDR3: CASGTQQGTEAFF. The DNA for the CDR3 is TGTGCCAGCGGCACACAACAGGGAACTGAAGCTTTCTTT.

V usage is TRBV6-2 or TRBV6-3 and J usage is TRBJ2-1; 10 bases map to TRBD2. V lost 5 bases, J lost 4 bases, and 5 bases stayed unmatched. This CDR3 has 15 amino acids. Germline V gives CDR1 MNHEY, CDR2 SVGEGT. The CDR3 loop is CASSRSGREYNEQFF. The CDR3 region has the DNA TGTGCCAGCAGTCGAAGCGGGAGGGAATACAATGAGCAGTTCTTC.

In its sample, this clonotype was seen many times. V usage is TRBV4-1 and J usage is TRBJ2-5, with D unresolved. Trimming took 5 bases from V and 8 from J, leaving 18 bases between them. The CDR3 runs to 14 residues. Looked up from germline, CDR1 is MGHRA and CDR2 is YSYEKL. The CDR3 nucleotides are TGCGCCAGCAGCTCACTTCAACTTGCGGAAACCCAGTACTTC. Translating gives CASSSLQLAETQYF.

Only a few counts were recorded for this clonotype. The chain employs TRBV29-1 and TRBJ2-2; D gene ambiguous. V gave up 3 bases and J gave up 1 base, with 6 bases separating them. Per the germline V gene, CDR1 is SQVTM and CDR2 is ANQGSEA. The CDR3 sequence is 13 residues long. Here the CDR3 reads CSVEKRNTGELFF. In DNA, the CDR3 is TGCAGCGTTGAGAAGCGGAACACCGGGGAGCTGTTTTTT.

This clonotype occurred many times. V gene TRBV15 combines with J gene TRBJ2-5, with TRBD1 as a possible D gene (7 bases). This CDR3 has 15 residues. Germline lookup yields CDR1 LNHNV and CDR2 YYDKDF (reference sequence). The V end lost 1 base, the J end lost 4 bases, and 13 bases lay between the germline ends. This chain's CDR3 is CATSRASGGPETQYF. CDR3 DNA sequence: TGTGCCACCAGCAGAGCTTCAGGGGGGCCAGAGACCCAGTACTTC.

This clonotype was counted a few times. A read error is possible here, since a much larger clone lies one base away. The chain couples TRBV20-1 to TRBJ2-5; TRBD2 aligns across 7 bases. J was trimmed by 5 bases and V by 1 base; bases with no gene match: 16. This CDR3 is built from 17 residues. Germline CDR1 is DFQATT and CDR2 is SNEGSKA (reference sequence). The chain's CDR3 is CSARASLVGGITETQYF. The DNA for the CDR3 is TGCAGTGCTAGAGCCAGTCTAGTGGGGGGGATTACGGAGACCCAGTACTTC.

This clonotype was observed many times. The chain couples TRBV27 to TRBJ2-5; TRBD1 is a possible D gene (5 bases). The CDR3 covers 14 residues. The ends were cut back, 4 bases at V and 7 bases at J, with 16 bases in the middle. From germline, CDR1 is MNHEY and CDR2 SMNVEV (reference sequence). The CDR3 reads CASSSGYGRTTQYF. As DNA, the CDR3 is TGTGCCAGCAGTTCAGGGTACGGCCGGACGACCCAGTACTTC.

The chain carries TRBV13 and TRBJ2-3; tentatively, D is TRBD1 (5 bases). The V gene's germline CDR1 is PRHDT and CDR2 FYEKMQ (reference sequence). V lost 5 bases to trimming and J lost 2 bases, with 17 bases between them. The CDR3 is 16 amino acids. This chain's CDR3 is CASSPNRIAPTDTQYF. Written as DNA, the CDR3 is TGTGCCAGCAGCCCCAACAGGATAGCCCCCACAGATACGCAGTATTTT.

This clonotype was found a few times. The V call is TRBV2, the J call TRBJ1-2; tentatively, D is TRBD1 (5 bases). Trimming left V 7 bases short and J 0 bases short, with 15 bases between. The CDR3 is 15 amino acids. Germline V CDR1 and CDR2: SNHLY, FYNNEI. Here the CDR3 DNA reads TGTGCCAGCACCCCAGCGGGGGGTACTAACTATGGCTACACCTTC. Protein product: CASTPAGGTNYGYTF.

With regard to this clonotype: A much larger clonotype is one base distant, so this may be a read error. The V and J genes are TRBV28 and TRBJ1-5, with a tentative D call TRBD1 (5 bases). Trimming stripped 7 bases from V and 6 bases from J, with 13 bases between. Germline CDR1 reads MDHEN; CDR2 reads SYDVKM. The CDR3 is 13 residues long. CDR3 nucleotides: TGTGCCAGCACCCGGGGGGTGAGTCAGCCCCAGCATTTT. Protein product: CASTRGVSQPQHF.

This clonotype was seen ten or more times. The rearrangement uses TRBV12-3 or TRBV12-4 and TRBJ2-6; 7 positions agree with TRBD1. This CDR3 has 16 amino acids. J lost 4 bases, V lost 5 bases, and 8 bases had no gene match. CDR3 sequence reads: CASSETGSYGANVLTF. The CDR3, as DNA: TGTGCCAGCAGTGAGACAGGGTCCTACGGGGCCAACGTCCTGACTTTC.